This T cell receptor (beta chain) comes out of a study of T cells in Graves' hyperthyroidism and ophthalmopathy (dated by TCRdb to 2018 to 2020). At the level of the whole study: Peripheral blood samples were taken at initial diagnosis, before any treatment was given. Following sampling, methimazole starting at 30 mg daily was given to hyperthyroidism patients, and high-dose intravenous methylprednisolone was given to ophthalmopathy patients. To identify TCR V-J signatures that set the groups apart, the researchers used a discovery cohort of roughly 100 patients, made up of approximately 43 with Graves' ophthalmopathy and 57 with stable Graves' hyperthyroidism. The 90 to 100 discovery patients were randomly divided into training and test sets at a 7:3 ratio. Thyroid tissue and blood T-cell repertoires from about six Graves' hyperthyroidism patients were also compared in the study. Whether ophthalmopathy could be predicted prospectively was tested in an independent validation cohort made up of 18 to 20 hyperthyroidism patients plus 17 patients who later progressed to ophthalmopathy. According to the paper, TCR Vbeta CDR3 sequencing was carried out on about 140 peripheral blood samples, which came from approximately 43 ophthalmopathy, fewer than 80 hyperthyroidism and 17 progressor patients.

Stable Graves' hyperthyroidism was defined as the absence of progression to ophthalmopathy over 18 months of follow-up. Hyperthyroidism patients were newly diagnosed, had a disease duration of under 2 months, and were aged 18 to 65 years. Any patient with an uncontrolled infection, another autoimmune disease, pregnancy or lactation was excluded. Diagnoses were based on clinical symptoms, serum thyroxine and TRAb, thyroid ultrasound and orbital computed tomography. PBMCs were separated from over 9 ml of fresh peripheral blood using Ficoll-Paque density gradient centrifugation. Total RNA was extracted using Trizol reagent, and RNA quality was assessed on an Agilent 2100 Bioanalyzer. The germline V gene sets CDR1 to SNHLY and CDR2 to FYNNEI. The CDR3 holds 16 amino acids from the cysteine to the phenylalanine. Kept here is only the CDR3 DNA, which spans 48 bases and is read in frame from base 1. The junction shows trimming of 6 bases on V and 3 bases on J, plus 18 bases between the germline ends.

Findings and caveats that apply to the study as a whole: In validation, the model predicted progression to ophthalmopathy with over 65% sensitivity and about 72% specificity, a median of 6.5 months before onset. Ophthalmopathy was separated from stable hyperthyroidism by a 13 V-J signature model, with around 88% sensitivity and roughly 81% specificity obtained in cross-validation and 80%/75% obtained in testing. Blood samples also contained most of the expanded thyroid clonotypes (frequency above 0.001), which suggests that blood repertoires may reflect thyroid immune responses. No statistical method was used to set the sample size in advance, and investigators knew the group allocation.

Amplification of TCR beta CDR3 regions was carried out from RNA transcripts. The TCR CDR3 was subjected to a first round of RT-PCR using the HTBI primer set and the Qiagen OneStep RT-PCR kit. Libraries were constructed in a second round of multiplex PCR, after which size selection and purification were carried out. The libraries were sequenced on an Illumina HiSeq2000 using paired-end 100 bp reads. The study's own analysis went as follows. Raw data were processed with SOAPnuke, discarding reads with adapters, uncalled bases, mean Phred below 15, or no exact constant-primer or identifier match. COPE v1.2.5 was used to merge high-quality paired reads, and clonotypes were defined as unique nucleotide sequences. Clonotypes were aligned to IMGT TRBV, TRBD and TRBJ reference segments using MiTCR v1.1. The analysis was restricted to V-J combinations with a frequency above 0.0001, which together covered over 99% of the repertoires. The TCS score was defined as F50 (clonal expansion) divided by E x V (chaos), with BLOSUM62-based TCRdist calculated between CDR3 peptides within each V-J. Welch's t-statistics and random forest reduced some 510 V-J features to 10 to 15, which were used in a naive Bayes classifier (R e1071). TCRdb handled the public reads itself, with Q25 trimming in fastp and clone calling in MiXCR, and kept productive beta chains. When rows share a CDR3 protein, they turn into one entry using the most common DNA and genes. TCRdb, rather than the study authors, made the V and J calls. This sample comprises 700,000 or so distinct CDR3 sequences, roughly 17% of them detected only once. The leading ten clones occupy roughly 8% of the sample.

This clonotype was seen ten or more times. Its antigen is still unknown. No clone much larger than this one lies a single base away; base qualities are absent. The TCR was taken from a young man with Graves' hyperthyroidism. In this chain, TRBV2 is recombined with TRBJ2-1; the D gene is unclear. Sequenced: blood. The CDR3 sequence is CASRRLGDPSYNEQFF. The DNA sequence follows: TGTGCCAGCAGGAGGCTTGGTGACCCCAGCTACAATGAGCAGTTCTTC. The full variable domain, with segments outside the CDR3 supplied by the reference TRBV2 and TRBJ2-1 proteins, appears as EPEVTQTPSHQVTQMGQEVILRCVPISNHLYFYWYRQILGQKVEFLVSFYNNEISEKSEIFDDQFSVERPDGSNFTLKIRSTKLEDSAMYFCASRRLGDPSYNEQFFGPGTRLTVL.